The T cell receptor (beta chain) described here comes from a study of T-cell memory formation after mild COVID-19. This clonotype was seen more than once but under ten times. Each CDR3 protein is one row after TCRdb ran MiXCR on the 5' RACE reads. The table records around 60,000 distinct CDR3 sequences, approximately 9.5% of them present only once. In germline, CDR1 is SNHLY, CDR2 FYNNEI. This CDR3 is 13 amino acids long. The V gene lost 3 bases and the J gene lost 2 bases, with 7 bases spanning the gap. Sequenced material: PBMCs or a T cell subset sorted from them (not recorded which). The sequence was collected from a man aged 18 to 35 who had mild COVID-19 (a few samples of this study predate the infection). Cell type and time point are not known. V usage is TRBV2 and J usage is TRBJ2-5; a weak D match, TRBD1 (5 bases). CDR3 in DNA: TGTGCCAGCAGTGATAGACAGCAAGAGACCCAGTACTTC. This codes for CASSDRQQETQYF.